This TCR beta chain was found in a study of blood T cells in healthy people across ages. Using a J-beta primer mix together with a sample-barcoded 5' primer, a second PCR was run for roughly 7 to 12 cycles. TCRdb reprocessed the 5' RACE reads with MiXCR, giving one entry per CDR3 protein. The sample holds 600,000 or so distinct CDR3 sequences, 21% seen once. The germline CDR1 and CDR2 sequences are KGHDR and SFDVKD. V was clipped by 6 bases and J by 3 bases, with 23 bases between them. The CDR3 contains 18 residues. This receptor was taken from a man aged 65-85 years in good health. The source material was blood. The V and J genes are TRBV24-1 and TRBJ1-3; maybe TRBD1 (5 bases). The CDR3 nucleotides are TGTGCCACCAGTACACAGGCGGATTCCGCGGCCAGTGGAAACACCATATATTTT. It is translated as CATSTQADSAASGNTIYF.